This TCR beta chain emerged from a study of T cell responses to AZD1222 COVID-19 vaccine. J lost 5 bases, V lost 1 base, and 10 bases had no gene match. CDR1 is SGHDN, CDR2 FVKESK, per germline. CDR3 size: 18 residues. Study observations and caveats: Within unmutated variant regions lay the reported targets of nearly half of spike-specific TCRs. Elevations in Spike-specific TCR breadth and depth followed administration of two AZD1222 doses.

As for this clone: Its target is not known.

Some clones are missing from TCRdb's copy, which holds only in-frame ones; the method was immunoSEQ multiplex PCR. The sample includes around 200,000 clones, almost 90% of them seen just once. This sequence was found in an adult in good health. The chain uses TRBV14 and TRBJ2-5, with 13 bases lining up with TRBD2. The sample was peripheral blood, taken on day 0 of AZD1222 vaccination. Here the CDR3 reads CASSQGRLAGGQGETQYF. DNA for the CDR3: TGTGCCAGCAGCCAAGGCCGACTAGCGGGGGGCCAGGGGGAGACCCAGTACTTC.